The clone carrying this T cell receptor beta chain was detected ten times or more. This entry belongs to a study of T-cell reconstitution after alpha-beta-depleted transplantation in children. The ends were cut back, 0 bases at V and 1 base at J, with 5 bases in the middle. The V gene's germline CDR1 is SGHDT and CDR2 YYEEEE. The length of the CDR3 is 13 residues. Preparation of the TCRbeta library used unique molecular identifiers. TCRdb passed the PCR reads through MiXCR, listing each CDR3 protein once. The repertoire holds hundreds of thousands of distinct CDR3 sequences, with 12% as singletons. V usage is TRBV5-6 and J usage is TRBJ2-7, with D unclear. The receptor comes from a human donor who donated a stem cell graft to a child with acute lymphoblastic leukemia. The sequences come from PBMCs from the stem cell graft donor, collected from the stem cell graft. The CDR3, as DNA: TGTGCCAGCAGCTTGGTTCAGTCCTACGAGCAGTACTTC. It specifies CASSLVQSYEQYF.